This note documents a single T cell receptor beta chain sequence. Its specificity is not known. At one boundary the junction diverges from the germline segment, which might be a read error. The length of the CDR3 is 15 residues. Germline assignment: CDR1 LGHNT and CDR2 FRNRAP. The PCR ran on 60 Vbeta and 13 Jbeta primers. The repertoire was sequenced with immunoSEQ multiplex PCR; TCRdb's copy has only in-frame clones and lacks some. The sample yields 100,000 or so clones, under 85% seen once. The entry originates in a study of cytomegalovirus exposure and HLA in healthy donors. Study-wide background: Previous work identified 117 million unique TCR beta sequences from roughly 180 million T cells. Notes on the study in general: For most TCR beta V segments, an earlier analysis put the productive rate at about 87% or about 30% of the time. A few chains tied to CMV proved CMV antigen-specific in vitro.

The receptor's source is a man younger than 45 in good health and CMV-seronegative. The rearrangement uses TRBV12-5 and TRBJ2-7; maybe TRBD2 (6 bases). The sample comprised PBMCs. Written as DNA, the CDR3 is TGTGCTAGTGGCTTGGGTAGCGGATTTTCCTACGAGCAGTACTTC. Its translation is CASGLGSGFSYEQYF.